This T cell receptor (beta chain) appears in the sequencing data of a study of blood T cell repertoires in COVID-19. The ends were cut back, 4 bases at V and 8 bases at J, with 12 bases in the middle. Looked up from germline, CDR1 is SGHRS and CDR2 is YFSETQ. The CDR3 sequence is 13 residues long. TCRdb keeps only in-frame clones here, not all; method: immunoSEQ multiplex PCR. Altogether about 45,000 clones are present, 86% being singletons, with the ten largest covering roughly 10%. Sequenced sample: peripheral blood. The chain combines TRBV5-1 with TRBJ1-4; D remains ambiguous. The sequence derives from a human donor in a cohort sampled during active COVID-19. The CDR3 here is CASSREVGEKLFF. The CDR3 nucleotides read TGCGCCAGCAGCCGGGAGGTTGGGGAAAAACTGTTTTTT.